This entry is about one TCR beta chain. The data belong to a study of blood T cell repertoires in COVID-19. Study overall: Nucleic acid was either cDNA or gDNA, and it came from T cells, B-cell-depleted T cells, or PBMCs.

The CDR3 length is 12 residues. Trimming took off 3 bases at V and 8 bases at J, with 10 bases between the two ends. TCRdb's table, derived via immunoSEQ multiplex PCR, lists solely in-frame clones and lacks some. The table includes around 150,000 clones, 81% detected once. What was sequenced was peripheral blood. The rearrangement uses TRBV12-3 or TRBV12-4 and TRBJ1-1; D unresolved. The receptor's source is an older woman with active or convalescent COVID-19. The chain's CDR3 is CASSLLTSEAFF. The DNA of the CDR3 is TGTGCCAGCAGTTTGCTTACATCAGAAGCTTTCTTT.